This TCR beta chain was identified during a study of shared clonotypes between healthy human individuals (dated by TCRdb to the early 2020s). General notes on the study: Three men and a couple of women, aged 18 to 49 years, made up the cohort. Per donor, three plates each were used for CD4 naive and CD4 memory, two for CD8 naive, and one for CD8 memory. To estimate repertoire size and how much clonotype sharing occurs between individuals, the study deeply sequenced the blood TCR repertoires of about five healthy adults. Libraries were prepared and TCR repertoires were sequenced by different laboratories using diverse techniques, in order to increase sequencing depth and limit assay-specific biases. Between about 0.9 and 8.9 billion PBMCs per donor were obtained by leukapheresis.

The donors were healthy, HIV-negative adults with no recently reported acute infections or vaccinations. Every donor was a Caucasian adult living in Nashville, Tennessee, USA. CD8 memory samples consisted of magnetically selected CD45RO+ cells combined with CCR7-negative CD45RA+ effector memory (TemRA) cells. Blood was collected by leukapheresis, and PBMCs were isolated by Ficoll-Histopaque density gradient centrifugation and then cryopreserved in liquid nitrogen vapor phase. Analytical flow cytometry was used to check the purity and quantity of every magnetically sorted T cell population. From each sorted fraction, genomic DNA was isolated and quantified by UV absorbance on a Nanodrop 2000c. Details on this clone: Its antigen remains unidentified. Base quality data are lacking; no much larger clone is found one base away.

Study-wide findings and limitations: Pairwise subsampling indicated that sequencing depth was expected to affect the degree of clonotype sharing among donors. Incomplete sequencing was indicated by rarefaction of sorted-subset datasets, despite the large sequencing depth. Higher generation probabilities were observed for clonotypes shared by all four sorted-subset donors than for non-shared clonotypes. Sampling was limited to blood, and TCR repertoires in tissue likely differ from TCR repertoires in blood. The small number of donors limited the genetic and exposure-history diversity represented. Naive subsets generally had larger estimated clonotype richness than memory subsets. Across a handful of donors, about 4.5% of naive CD4, 3.5% of naive CD8, 2% to 2.5% of memory CD4, and about 0.4% of memory CD8 clonotypes were shared.

Using the deep immunoSEQ assay, multiplex PCR amplified TCR CDR3 regions from genomic DNA. Extracted genomic DNA from each cell subset was distributed evenly across all wells of several immunoSEQ 96-well plates, and each plate was treated as a replicate. For sorted subsets, approximately 200 ng of genomic DNA, equivalent to roughly 33,000 T cell genomes, went into each replicate PCR. Purified libraries were measured with a Qubit 3.0 fluorometer, size-checked on a Bioanalyzer 2100, and measured again with the KAPA Library Quantification kit. A separate single-read 150-cycle Illumina NextSeq 550 flow cell was used to sequence each immunoSEQ 96-well plate. Processing in the source paper ran as follows. The immunoSEQ output contained only junctional sequences without quality scores, so filtering could not match that applied to full-length reads. Sequences were annotated with PyIR, a Python wrapper for IgBLAST v1.9, and V/J genes and CDR3 were assigned using IMGT germline references. Reads with weak V/J assignments (E-value above 1e-6), missing CDR3, stop codons, out-of-frame junctions, or ambiguous translated residues were removed. V3J clonotypes were defined as sequences sharing an identical inferred V gene, J gene, and CDR3 amino acid sequence. Percentage overlap between repertoires was computed as shared unique clonotypes divided by the size of the smaller repertoire. Richness of each repertoire was evaluated using RTK rarefaction, the Chao1 estimator, and Recon v2.1 estimates of unobserved clonotypes. Generation probabilities were computed with OLGA for all TCRbeta clonotypes obtained by the gDNA method from four donors. Held by TCRdb, this immuneACCESS table contains in-frame sequences only and omits some clones. Under half of the omission traces to an unresolved V gene where checked; the cause of the rest is unknown. The V and J calls and clone size were taken over from that table, and D and trimming were inferred from the DNA. Within this sample are some 700,000 clones, with 90% of them counted one time only. The ten top clones hold 34% of the sample.

The TCR originated in a man aged 18 to 30 in good health. Some clones in this sample may be carry-over from other donors' samples. Input material: memory CD8+ T cells from PBMCs. The intended sense of this specimen's cell subset or site label: CD45RO+ cells pooled with CCR7-negative TemRA cells.

CDR3 loop: CASSLGRTGFNYGYTF. In nucleotides, the sequence is TGTGCCAGCAGCTTAGGGAGGACAGGTTTTAACTATGGCTACACCTTC. The V and J segments used are TRBV7-8 and TRBJ1-2, and TRBD1 matches 7 of the central bases. Germline trimming amounts to 1 base on V and 1 base on J, with 6 as the count of junction bases outside the gene matches. From the cysteine up to the phenylalanine, the CDR3 has a length of 16 residues. The only DNA kept is the CDR3, 48 bases in frame from the first base. From a lookup of the germline V gene, CDR1 and CDR2 are SGHVS and FQNEAQ.